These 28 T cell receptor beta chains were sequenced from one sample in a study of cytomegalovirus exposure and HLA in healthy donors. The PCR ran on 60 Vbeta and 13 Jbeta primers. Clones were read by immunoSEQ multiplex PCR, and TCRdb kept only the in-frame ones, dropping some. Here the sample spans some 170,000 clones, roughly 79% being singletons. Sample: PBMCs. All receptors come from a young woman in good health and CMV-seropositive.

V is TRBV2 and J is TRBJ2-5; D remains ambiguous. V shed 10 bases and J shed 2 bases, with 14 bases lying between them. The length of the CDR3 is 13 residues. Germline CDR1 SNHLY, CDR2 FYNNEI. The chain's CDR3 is CAKRRKMQETQYF. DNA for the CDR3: TGTGCCAAACGCAGGAAAATGCAAGAGACCCAGTACTTC.

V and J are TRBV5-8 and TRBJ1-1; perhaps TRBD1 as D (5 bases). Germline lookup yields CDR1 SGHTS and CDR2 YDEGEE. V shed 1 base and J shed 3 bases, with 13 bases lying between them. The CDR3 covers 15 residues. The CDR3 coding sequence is TGTGCCAGCAGCTTGTTGCGGGGGGGGGACACTGAAGCTTTCTTT. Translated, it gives CASSLLRGGDTEAFF.

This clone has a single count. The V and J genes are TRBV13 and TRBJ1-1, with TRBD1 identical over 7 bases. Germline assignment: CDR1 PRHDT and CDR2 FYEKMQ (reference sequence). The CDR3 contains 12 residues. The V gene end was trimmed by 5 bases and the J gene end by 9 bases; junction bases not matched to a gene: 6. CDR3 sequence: CASSQTGDQAFF. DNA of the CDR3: TGTGCCAGCAGCCAAACAGGGGACCAAGCTTTCTTT.

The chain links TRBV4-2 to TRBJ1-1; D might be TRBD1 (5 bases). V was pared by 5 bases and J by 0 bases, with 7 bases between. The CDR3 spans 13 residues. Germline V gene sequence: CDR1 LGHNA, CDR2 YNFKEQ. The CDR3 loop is CASSSTVNTEAFF. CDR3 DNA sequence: TGTGCCAGCAGCTCGACAGTGAACACTGAAGCTTTCTTT.

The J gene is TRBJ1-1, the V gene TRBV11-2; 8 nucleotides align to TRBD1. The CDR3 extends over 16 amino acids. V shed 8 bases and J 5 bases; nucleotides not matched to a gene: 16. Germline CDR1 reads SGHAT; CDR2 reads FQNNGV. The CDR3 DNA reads TGTGCCAGCTTACCCTTTGGACAGGGAGTGGGAACTGAAGCTTTCTTT. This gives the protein CASLPFGQGVGTEAFF.

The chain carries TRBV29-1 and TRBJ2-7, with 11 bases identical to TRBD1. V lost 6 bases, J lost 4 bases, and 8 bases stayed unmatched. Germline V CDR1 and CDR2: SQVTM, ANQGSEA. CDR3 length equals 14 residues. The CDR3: CSVAGGQGEYEQYF. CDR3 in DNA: TGCAGCGTAGCCGGGGGACAGGGGGAGTACGAGCAGTACTTC.

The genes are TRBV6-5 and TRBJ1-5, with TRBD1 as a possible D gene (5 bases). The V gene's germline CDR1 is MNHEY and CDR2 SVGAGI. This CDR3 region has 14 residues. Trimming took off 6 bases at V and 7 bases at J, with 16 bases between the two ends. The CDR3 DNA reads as TGTGCCAGCAGGCCGATGGGGCCGAGACAGCCCCAGCATTTT. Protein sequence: CASRPMGPRQPQHF.

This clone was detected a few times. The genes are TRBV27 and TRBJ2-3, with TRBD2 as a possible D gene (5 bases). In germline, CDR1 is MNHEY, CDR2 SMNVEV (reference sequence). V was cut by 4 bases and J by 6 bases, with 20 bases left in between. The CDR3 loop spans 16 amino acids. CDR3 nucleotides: TGTGCCAGCAGTTCCCTCCGGCTAGCCCAAGCGGATACGCAGTATTTT. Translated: CASSSLRLAQADTQYF.

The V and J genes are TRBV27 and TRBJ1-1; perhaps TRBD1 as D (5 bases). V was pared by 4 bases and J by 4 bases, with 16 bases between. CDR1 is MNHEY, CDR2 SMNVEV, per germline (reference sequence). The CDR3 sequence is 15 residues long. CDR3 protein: CASSSHDSASTEAFF. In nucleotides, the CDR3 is TGTGCCAGCAGTTCCCACGACAGCGCGAGCACTGAAGCTTTCTTT.

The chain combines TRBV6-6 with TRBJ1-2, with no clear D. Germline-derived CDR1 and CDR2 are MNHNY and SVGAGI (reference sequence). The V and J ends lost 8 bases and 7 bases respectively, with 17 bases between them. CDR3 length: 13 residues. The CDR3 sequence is CASSDSGLGGYTF. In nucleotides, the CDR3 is TGTGCCAGCTCGGACTCTGGTTTAGGTGGCTACACCTTC.

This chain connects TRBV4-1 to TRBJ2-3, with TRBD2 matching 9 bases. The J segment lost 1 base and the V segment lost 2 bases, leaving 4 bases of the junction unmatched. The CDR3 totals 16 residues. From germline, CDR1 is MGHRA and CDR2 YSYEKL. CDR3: CASSQLIAGGTDTQYF. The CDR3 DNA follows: TGCGCCAGCAGCCAACTAATAGCGGGGGGCACAGATACGCAGTATTTT.

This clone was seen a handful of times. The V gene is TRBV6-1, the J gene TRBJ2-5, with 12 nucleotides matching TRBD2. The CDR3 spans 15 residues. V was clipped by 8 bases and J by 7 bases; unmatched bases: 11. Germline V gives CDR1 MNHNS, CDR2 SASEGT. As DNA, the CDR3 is TGTGCCAGCGAGGGTCTAGCGGGGGGGCCCGGGACCCAGTACTTC. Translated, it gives CASEGLAGGPGTQYF.

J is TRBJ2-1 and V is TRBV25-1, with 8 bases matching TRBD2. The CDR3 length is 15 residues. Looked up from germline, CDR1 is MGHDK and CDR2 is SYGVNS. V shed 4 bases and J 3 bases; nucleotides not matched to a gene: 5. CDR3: CASSALAGYYNEQFF. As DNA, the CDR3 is TGTGCCAGCAGTGCCTTAGCGGGGTACTACAATGAGCAGTTCTTC.

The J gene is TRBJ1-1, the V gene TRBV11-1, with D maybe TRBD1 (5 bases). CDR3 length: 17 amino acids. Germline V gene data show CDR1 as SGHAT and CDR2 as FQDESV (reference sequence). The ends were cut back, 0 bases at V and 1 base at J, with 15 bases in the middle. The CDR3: CASSLAVPGTPNTEAFF. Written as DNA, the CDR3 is TGTGCCAGCAGCTTAGCGGTCCCAGGGACTCCGAACACTGAAGCTTTCTTT.

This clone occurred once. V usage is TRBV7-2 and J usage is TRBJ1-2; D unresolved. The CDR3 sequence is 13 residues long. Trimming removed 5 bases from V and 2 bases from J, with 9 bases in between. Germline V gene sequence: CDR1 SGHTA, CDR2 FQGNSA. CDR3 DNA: TGTGCCAGCAGCGTCAGTGTCAACTATGGCTACACCTTC. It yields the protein CASSVSVNYGYTF.

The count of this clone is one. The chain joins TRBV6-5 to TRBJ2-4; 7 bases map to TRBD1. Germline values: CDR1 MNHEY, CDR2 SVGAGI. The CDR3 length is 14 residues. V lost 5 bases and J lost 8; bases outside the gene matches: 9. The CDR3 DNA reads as TGTGCCAGCAGTCCCACAGGGGCTGGACACATTCAGTACTTC. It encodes CASSPTGAGHIQYF.

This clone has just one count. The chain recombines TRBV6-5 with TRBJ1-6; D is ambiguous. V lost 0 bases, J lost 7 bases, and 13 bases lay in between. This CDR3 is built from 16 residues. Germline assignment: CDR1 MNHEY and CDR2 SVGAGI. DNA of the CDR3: TGTGCCAGCAGTTACTCGTTTGCTGTTCAGAATTCACCCCTCCACTTT. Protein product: CASSYSFAVQNSPLHF.

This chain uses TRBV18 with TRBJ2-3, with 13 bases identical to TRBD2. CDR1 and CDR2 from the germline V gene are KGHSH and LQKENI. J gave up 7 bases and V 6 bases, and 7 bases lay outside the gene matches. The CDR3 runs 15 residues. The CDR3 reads CASSGLAGRSNTQYF. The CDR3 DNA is TGTGCCAGCTCGGGACTAGCGGGGAGAAGTAATACGCAGTATTTT.

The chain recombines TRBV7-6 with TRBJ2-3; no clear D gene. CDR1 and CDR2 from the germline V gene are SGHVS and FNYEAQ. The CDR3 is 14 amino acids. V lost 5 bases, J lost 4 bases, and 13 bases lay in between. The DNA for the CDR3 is TGTGCCAGCAGCGCCCTGACACCTCCAGATACGCAGTATTTT. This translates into CASSALTPPDTQYF.

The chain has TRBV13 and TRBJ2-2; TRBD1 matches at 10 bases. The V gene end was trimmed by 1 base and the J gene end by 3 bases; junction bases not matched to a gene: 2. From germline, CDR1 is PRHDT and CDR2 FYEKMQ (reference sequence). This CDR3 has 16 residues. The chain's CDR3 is CASSLVGTGDTGELFF. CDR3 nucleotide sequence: TGTGCCAGCAGCTTAGTAGGGACAGGGGACACCGGGGAGCTGTTTTTT.

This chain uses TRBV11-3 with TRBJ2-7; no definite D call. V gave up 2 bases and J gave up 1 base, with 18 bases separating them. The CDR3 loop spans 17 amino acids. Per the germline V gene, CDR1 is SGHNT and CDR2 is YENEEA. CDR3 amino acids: CASSLWPHQPFSYEQYF. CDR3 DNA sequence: TGTGCCAGCAGCTTATGGCCTCACCAACCTTTTTCCTACGAGCAGTACTTC.

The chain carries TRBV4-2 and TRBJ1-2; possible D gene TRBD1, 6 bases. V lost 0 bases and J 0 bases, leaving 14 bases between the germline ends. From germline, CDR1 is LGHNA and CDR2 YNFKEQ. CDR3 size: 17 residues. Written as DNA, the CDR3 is TGTGCCAGCAGCCAAGATGCGGGGGGGGCTACTAACTATGGCTACACCTTC. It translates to CASSQDAGGATNYGYTF.

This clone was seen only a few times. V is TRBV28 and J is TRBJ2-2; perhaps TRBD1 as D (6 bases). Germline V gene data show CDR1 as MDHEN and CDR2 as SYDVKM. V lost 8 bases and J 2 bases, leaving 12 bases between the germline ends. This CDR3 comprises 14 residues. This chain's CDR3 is CASAEDSNTGELFF. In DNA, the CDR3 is TGTGCCAGCGCCGAGGACAGCAACACCGGGGAGCTGTTTTTT.

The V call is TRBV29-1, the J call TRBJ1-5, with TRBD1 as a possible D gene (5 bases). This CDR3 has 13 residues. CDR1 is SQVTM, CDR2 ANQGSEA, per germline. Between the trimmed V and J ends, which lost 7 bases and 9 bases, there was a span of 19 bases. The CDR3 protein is CSAQVGWRGPQHF. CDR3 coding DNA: TGCAGCGCTCAAGTTGGGTGGAGGGGGCCCCAGCATTTT.

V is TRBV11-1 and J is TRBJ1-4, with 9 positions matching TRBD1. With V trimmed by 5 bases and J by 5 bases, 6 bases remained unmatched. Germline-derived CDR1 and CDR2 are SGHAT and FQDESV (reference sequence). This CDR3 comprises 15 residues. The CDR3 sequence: CASSPPGTGNEKLFF. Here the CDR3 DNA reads TGTGCCAGCAGCCCCCCCGGGACAGGGAATGAAAAACTGTTTTTT.

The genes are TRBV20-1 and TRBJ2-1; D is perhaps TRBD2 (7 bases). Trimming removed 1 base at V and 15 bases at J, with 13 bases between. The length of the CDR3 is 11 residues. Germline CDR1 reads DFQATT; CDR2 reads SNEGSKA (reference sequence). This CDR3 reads CSARVGGAGFF. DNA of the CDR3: TGCAGTGCTAGAGTTGGGGGGGCGGGGTTCTTC.

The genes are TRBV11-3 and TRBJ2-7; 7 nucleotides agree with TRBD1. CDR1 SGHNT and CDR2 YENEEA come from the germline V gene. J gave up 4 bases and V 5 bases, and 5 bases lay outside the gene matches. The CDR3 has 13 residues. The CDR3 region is CASSLGTEYEQYF. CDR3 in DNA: TGTGCCAGCAGCCTTGGGACAGAATACGAGCAGTACTTC.

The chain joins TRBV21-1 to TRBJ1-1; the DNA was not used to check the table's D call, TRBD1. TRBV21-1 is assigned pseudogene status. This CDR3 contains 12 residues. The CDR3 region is CASSKGGRGAFF. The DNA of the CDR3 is TGTGCCAGCAGCAAAGGGGGCAGGGGAGCTTTCTTT.